This T cell receptor beta chain was sequenced for a study of post-analysis software for immune sequencing data. Prepared libraries of TCR beta cDNA carried unique molecular identifiers. TCRdb fed the PCR reads into MiXCR, producing one record per CDR3 protein. Of 350,000 to 500,000 distinct CDR3 sequences listed, over 30% are singletons. The germline CDR1 and CDR2 sequences are LNHNV and YYDKDF (reference sequence). CDR3 length equals 15 residues. V was trimmed by 1 base and J by 3 bases, leaving 13 bases between them. Study observations and caveats: Among 5 or 6 TRBV segments more frequent in patients than controls were TRBV5-6, TRBV5-1 and TRBV20-1.

Of note for this clonotype: No antigen is known for it.

Sequenced: blood. V usage is TRBV15 and J usage is TRBJ2-7, with a possible D match to TRBD1 (6 bases). The receptor was derived from a girl aged 2 to 9 with multiple sclerosis. The CDR3 nucleotides read TGTGCCACCAGCAGAGGTCAGGGGCTAATCTACGAGCAGTACTTC. It specifies CATSRGQGLIYEQYF.